This T cell receptor (beta chain) emerged from a study of blood T cell repertoires in COVID-19. Whole-study context: Acute and convalescent COVID-19 samples came from the United States, Italy and Spain. T cells, B-cell-depleted T cells, or PBMCs provided the cDNA or gDNA that served as material.

The V gene's germline CDR1 is SNHLY and CDR2 FYNNEI. V gave up 4 bases and J gave up 1 base; unmatched junction bases: 4. The CDR3 has 15 amino acids. One Seattle source followed patients from active infection through their disease course. Authors' methods: Scientists estimated how many nucleated cells there were by amplifying reference gene primers. Measured with immunoSEQ multiplex PCR; TCRdb has only the in-frame clones, and not every one. The V and J calls and the clone size are those of that table, but D and trimming were determined from the DNA. The table records hundreds of thousands of clones, more than 70% of them present only once.

V and J are TRBV2 and TRBJ1-1; 9 positions agree with TRBD1. This receptor was obtained from a woman in her twenties or thirties with COVID-19, enrolled during active disease. Sequenced material: peripheral blood. The CDR3 loop is CASSARTGANTEAFF. The CDR3 coding sequence is TGTGCCAGCAGTGCTCGGACAGGGGCGAACACTGAAGCTTTCTTT.